This paragraph reports one T cell receptor beta chain. Antigen specificity is unknown. The entry originates in a study of siplizumab effects on memory and regulatory T cells. Study-level points and caveats: Controls showed an average of about 27% Treg-derived mappable alloreactive CD4+ clones, while siplizumab showed about 71%.

The CDR3 loop spans 15 amino acids. V gave up 4 bases and J gave up 5 bases; unmatched junction bases: 8. Germline CDR1 reads LNHDA; CDR2 reads SQIVND (reference sequence). Libraries were prepared by immunoSEQ multiplex PCR; TCRdb keeps only in-frame clonotypes and omits some of them. The sample holds tens of thousands of clones, around four fifths seen once. This TCR was recovered from a human donor in good health. The V gene is TRBV19, the J gene TRBJ1-1; 9 bases match TRBD1. Source material: memory CD4+ T cells sorted from blood. The CDR3 protein is CASSTAGTGWTEAFF. DNA for the CDR3: TGTGCCAGTAGTACCGCCGGGACAGGGTGGACTGAAGCTTTCTTT.